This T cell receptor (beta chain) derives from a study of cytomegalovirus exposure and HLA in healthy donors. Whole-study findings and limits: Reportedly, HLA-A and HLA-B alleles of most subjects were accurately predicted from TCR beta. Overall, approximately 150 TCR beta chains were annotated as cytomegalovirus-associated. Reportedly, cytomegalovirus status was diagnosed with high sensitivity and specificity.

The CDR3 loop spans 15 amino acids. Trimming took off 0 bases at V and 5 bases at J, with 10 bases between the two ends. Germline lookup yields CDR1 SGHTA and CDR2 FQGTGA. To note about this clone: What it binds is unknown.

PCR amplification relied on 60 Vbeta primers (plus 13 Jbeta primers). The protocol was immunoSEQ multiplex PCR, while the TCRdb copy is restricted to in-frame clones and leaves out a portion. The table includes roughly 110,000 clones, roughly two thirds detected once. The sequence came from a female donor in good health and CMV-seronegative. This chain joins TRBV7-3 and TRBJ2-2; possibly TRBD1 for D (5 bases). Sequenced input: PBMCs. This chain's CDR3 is CASSLTTVGTGELFF. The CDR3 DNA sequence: TGTGCCAGCAGCTTAACGACAGTCGGGACCGGGGAGCTGTTTTTT.